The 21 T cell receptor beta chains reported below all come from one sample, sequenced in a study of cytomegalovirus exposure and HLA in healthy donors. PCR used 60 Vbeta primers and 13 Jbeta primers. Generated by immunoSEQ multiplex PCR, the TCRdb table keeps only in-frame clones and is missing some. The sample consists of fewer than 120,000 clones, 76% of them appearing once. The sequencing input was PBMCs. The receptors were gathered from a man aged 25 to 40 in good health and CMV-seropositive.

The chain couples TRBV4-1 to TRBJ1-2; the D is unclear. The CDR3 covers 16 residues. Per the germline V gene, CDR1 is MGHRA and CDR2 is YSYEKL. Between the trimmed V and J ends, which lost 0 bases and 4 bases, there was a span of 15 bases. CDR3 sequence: CASSQERAAIVYGYTF. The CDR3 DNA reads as TGCGCCAGCAGCCAAGAAAGAGCGGCCATTGTCTATGGCTACACCTTC.

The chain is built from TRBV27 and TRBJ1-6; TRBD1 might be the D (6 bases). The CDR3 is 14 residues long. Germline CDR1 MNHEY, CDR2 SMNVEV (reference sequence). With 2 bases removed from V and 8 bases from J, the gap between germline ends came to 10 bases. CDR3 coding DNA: TGTGCCAGCAGTTTAAATGGGGGCCATTCACCCCTCCACTTT. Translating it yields CASSLNGGHSPLHF.

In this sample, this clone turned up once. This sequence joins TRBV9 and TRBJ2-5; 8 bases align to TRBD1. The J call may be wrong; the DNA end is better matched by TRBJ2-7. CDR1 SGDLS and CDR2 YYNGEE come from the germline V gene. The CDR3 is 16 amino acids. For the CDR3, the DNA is TGTGCCAGCAGCCCAGAAGTAGGACAGGGTCTCTACGAGCAGTACTTC. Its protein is CASSPEVGQGLYEQYF.

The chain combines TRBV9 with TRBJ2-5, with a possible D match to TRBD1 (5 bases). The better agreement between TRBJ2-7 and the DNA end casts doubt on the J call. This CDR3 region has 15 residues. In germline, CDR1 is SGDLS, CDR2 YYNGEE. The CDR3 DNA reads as TGTGCCAGCAGCGTAGATGCCAGGGTGACCTACGAGCAGTACTTC. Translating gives CASSVDARVTYEQYF.

The CDR3 here is CASSTGGDGNTIYF. CDR3 DNA sequence: TGTGCCAGCAGCACCGGGGGGGATGGAAACACCATATATTTT. The J gene is TRBJ1-3, the V gene TRBV5-4, with D maybe TRBD1 (5 bases). Trimming removed 4 bases from V and 3 bases from J, with 11 bases in between. The CDR3 totals 14 residues. Germline CDR1 reads SGHNT; CDR2 reads YYREEE (reference sequence).

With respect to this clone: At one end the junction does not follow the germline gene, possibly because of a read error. The CDR3 region has the DNA TGTGCCAGCAGCTTGCGACCCCCAGGGAACTCTGAAGCTTTCTTT. Its protein product is CASSLRPPGNSEAFF. J is TRBJ1-1 and V is TRBV5-4, with D possibly being TRBD1 (5 bases). CDR1 and CDR2 from the germline V gene are SGHNT and YYREEE (reference sequence). This CDR3 is built from 15 residues.

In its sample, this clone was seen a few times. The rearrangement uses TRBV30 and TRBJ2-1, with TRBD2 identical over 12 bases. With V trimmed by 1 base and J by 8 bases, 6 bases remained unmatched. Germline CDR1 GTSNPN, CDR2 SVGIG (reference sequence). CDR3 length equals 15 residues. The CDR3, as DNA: TGTGCCTGGAGTGGGTCTAGCGGGGGGGCTTATGAGCAGTTCTTC. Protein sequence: CAWSGSSGGAYEQFF.

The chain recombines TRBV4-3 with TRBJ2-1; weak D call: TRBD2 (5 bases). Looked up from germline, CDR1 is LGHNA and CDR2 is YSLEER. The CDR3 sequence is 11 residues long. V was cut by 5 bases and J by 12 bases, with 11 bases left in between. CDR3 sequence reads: CASSNRTGQFF. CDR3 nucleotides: TGCGCCAGCAGCAATCGGACTGGGCAGTTCTTC.

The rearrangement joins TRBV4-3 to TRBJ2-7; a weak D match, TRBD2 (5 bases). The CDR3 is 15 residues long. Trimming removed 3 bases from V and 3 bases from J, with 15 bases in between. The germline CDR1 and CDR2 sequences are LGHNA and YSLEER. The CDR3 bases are TGCGCCAGCAGCCAGCAGAGGACTGGATACTACGAGCAGTACTTC. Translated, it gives CASSQQRTGYYEQYF.

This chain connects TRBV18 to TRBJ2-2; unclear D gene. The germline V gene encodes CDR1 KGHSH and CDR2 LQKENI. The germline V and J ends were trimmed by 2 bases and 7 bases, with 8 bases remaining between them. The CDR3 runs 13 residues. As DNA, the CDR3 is TGTGCCAGCTCACCAGTTCAGGACGGGGAGCTGTTTTTT. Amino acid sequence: CASSPVQDGELFF.

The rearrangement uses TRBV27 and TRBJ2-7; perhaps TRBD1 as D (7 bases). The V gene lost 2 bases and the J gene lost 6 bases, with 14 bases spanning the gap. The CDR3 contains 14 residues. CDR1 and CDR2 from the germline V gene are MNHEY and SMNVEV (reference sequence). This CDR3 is CASSLGPGGSEQYF. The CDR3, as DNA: TGTGCCAGCAGTTTAGGGCCAGGGGGGTCCGAGCAGTACTTC.

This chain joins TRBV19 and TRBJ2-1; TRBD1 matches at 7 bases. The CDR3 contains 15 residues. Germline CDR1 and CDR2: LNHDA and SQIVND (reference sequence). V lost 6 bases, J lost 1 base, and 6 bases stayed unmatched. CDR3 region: CASRKTGESYNEQFF. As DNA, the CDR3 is TGTGCCAGTAGGAAAACAGGGGAGTCCTACAATGAGCAGTTCTTC.

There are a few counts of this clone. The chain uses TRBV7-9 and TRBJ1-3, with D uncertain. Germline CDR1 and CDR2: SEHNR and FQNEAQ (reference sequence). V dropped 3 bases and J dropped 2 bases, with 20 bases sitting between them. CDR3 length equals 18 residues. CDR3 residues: CASSFPLLGPTPGNTIYF. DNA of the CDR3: TGTGCCAGCAGCTTCCCCCTCTTGGGCCCCACCCCTGGAAACACCATATATTTT. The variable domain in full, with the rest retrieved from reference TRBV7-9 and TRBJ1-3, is DTGVSQNPRHKITKRGQNVTFRCDPISEHNRLYWYRQTLGQGPEFLTYFQNEAQLEKSRLLSDRFSAERPKGSFSTLEIQRTEQGDSAMYLCASSFPLLGPTPGNTIYFGEGSWLTVV.

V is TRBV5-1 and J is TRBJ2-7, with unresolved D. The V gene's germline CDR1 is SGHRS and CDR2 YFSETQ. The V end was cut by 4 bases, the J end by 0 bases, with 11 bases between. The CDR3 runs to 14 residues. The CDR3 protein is CASSGQSVSYEQYF. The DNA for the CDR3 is TGCGCCAGCAGCGGGCAGTCCGTCTCCTACGAGCAGTACTTC.

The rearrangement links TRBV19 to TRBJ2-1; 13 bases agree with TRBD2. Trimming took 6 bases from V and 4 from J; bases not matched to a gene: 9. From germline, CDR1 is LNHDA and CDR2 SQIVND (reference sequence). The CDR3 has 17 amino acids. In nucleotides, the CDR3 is TGTGCCAGTAGCTTCACTAGCGGGGGGGCCGGGTACAATGAGCAGTTCTTC. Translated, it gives CASSFTSGGAGYNEQFF. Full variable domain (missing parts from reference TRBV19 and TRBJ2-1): DGGITQSPKYLFRKEGQNVTLSCEQNLNHDAMYWYRQDPGQGLRLIYYSQIVNDFQKGDIAEGYSVSREKKESFPLTVTSAQKNPTAFYLCASSFTSGGAGYNEQFFGPGTRLTVL.

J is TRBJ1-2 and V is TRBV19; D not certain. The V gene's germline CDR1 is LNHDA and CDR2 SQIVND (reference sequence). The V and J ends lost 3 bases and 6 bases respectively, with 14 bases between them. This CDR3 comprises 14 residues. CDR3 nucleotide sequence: TGTGCCAGTAGTATCGGTCCAGGCTCTCATGGCTACACCTTC. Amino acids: CASSIGPGSHGYTF.

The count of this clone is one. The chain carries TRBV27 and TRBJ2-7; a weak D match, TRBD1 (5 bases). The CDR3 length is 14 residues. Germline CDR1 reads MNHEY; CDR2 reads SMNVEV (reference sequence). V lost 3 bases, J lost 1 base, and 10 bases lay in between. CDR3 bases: TGTGCCAGCAGTTTTAGGGGTACTTCCTACGAGCAGTACTTC. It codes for CASSFRGTSYEQYF.

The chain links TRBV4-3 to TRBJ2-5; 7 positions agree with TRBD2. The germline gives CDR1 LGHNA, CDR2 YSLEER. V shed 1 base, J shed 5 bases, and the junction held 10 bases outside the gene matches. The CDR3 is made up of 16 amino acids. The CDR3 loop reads CASSQASLADYETQYF. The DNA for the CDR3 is TGCGCCAGCAGCCAAGCAAGCCTAGCGGACTATGAGACCCAGTACTTC.

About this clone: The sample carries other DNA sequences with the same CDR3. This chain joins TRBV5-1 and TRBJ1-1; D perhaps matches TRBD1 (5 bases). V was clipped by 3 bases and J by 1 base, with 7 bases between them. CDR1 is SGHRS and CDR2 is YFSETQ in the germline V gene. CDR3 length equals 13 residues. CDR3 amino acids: CASSSTENTEAFF. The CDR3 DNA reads TGCGCCAGCAGCTCGACAGAGAACACTGAAGCTTTCTTT.

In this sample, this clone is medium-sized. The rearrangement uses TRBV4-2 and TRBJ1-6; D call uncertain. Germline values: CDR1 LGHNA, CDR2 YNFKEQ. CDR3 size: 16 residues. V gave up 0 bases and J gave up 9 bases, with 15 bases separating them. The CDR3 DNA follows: TGTGCCAGCAGCCAAGAAAGTGGCCTTGGGAGTTCACCCCTCCACTTT. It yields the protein CASSQESGLGSSPLHF.

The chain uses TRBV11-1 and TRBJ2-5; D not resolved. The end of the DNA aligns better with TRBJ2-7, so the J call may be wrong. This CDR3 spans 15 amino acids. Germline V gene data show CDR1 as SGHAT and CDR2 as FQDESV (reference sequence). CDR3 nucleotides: TGTGCCAGCAGCTTACTTGCGGCAGCTACCTACGAGCAGTACTTC. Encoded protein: CASSLLAAATYEQYF.